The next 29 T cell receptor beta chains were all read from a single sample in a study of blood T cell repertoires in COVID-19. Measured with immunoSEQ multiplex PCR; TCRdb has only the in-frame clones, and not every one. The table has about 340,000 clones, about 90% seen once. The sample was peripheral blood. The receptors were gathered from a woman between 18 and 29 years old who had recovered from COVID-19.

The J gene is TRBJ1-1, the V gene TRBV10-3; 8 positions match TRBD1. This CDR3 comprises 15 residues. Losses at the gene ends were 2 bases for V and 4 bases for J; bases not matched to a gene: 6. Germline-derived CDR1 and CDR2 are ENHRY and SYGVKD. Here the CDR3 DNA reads TGTGCCATCAGTGAGAAGGCAGGGGGCGGCACTGAAGCTTTCTTT. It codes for CAISEKAGGGTEAFF.

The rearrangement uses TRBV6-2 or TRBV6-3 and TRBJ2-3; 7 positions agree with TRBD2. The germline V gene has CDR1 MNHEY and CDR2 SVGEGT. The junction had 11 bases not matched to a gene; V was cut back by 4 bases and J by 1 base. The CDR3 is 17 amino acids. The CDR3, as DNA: TGTGCCAGCAGTTCAATACAGCGGGGTTGGGGCACAGATACGCAGTATTTT. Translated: CASSSIQRGWGTDTQYF.

The CDR3 region is CSASSDRTNYGYTF. CDR3 nucleotide sequence: TGCAGTGCTAGTTCTGACAGAACTAACTATGGCTACACCTTC. The chain is built from TRBV20-1 and TRBJ1-2, with D possibly being TRBD1 (5 bases). This CDR3 has 14 residues. The germline V gene has CDR1 DFQATT and CDR2 SNEGSKA (reference sequence). V lost 3 bases to trimming and J lost 0 bases, with 11 bases between them.

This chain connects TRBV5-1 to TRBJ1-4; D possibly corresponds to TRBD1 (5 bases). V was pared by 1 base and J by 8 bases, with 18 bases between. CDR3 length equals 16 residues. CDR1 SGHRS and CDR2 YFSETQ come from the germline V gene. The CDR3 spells CASSLRLGQGREKLFF. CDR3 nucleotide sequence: TGCGCCAGCAGCTTGCGGTTAGGGCAGGGAAGGGAAAAACTGTTTTTT.

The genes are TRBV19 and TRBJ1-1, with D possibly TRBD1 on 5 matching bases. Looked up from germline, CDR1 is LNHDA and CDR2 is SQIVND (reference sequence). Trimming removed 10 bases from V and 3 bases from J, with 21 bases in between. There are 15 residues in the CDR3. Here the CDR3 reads CATRLRVRGDTEAFF. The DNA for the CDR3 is TGTGCCACACGACTCAGGGTGCGTGGGGACACTGAAGCTTTCTTT. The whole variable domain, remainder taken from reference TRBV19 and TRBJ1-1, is DGGITQSPKYLFRKEGQNVTLSCEQNLNHDAMYWYRQDPGQGLRLIYYSQIVNDFQKGDIAEGYSVSREKKESFPLTVTSAQKNPTAFYLCATRLRVRGDTEAFFGQGTRLTVV.

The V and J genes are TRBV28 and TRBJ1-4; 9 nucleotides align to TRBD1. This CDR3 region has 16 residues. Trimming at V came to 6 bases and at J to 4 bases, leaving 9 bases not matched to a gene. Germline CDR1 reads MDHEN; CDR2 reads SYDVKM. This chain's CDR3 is CASSSAGTGYNEKLFF. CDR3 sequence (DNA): TGTGCCAGCAGCTCAGCCGGGACAGGGTATAATGAAAAACTGTTTTTT.

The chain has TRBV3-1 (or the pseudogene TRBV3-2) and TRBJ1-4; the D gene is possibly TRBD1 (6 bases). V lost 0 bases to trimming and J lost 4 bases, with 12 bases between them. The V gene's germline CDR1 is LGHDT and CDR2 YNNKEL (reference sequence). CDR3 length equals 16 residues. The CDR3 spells CASSQDHTGINEKLFF. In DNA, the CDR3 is TGTGCCAGCAGCCAAGATCACACAGGGATTAATGAAAAACTGTTTTTT.

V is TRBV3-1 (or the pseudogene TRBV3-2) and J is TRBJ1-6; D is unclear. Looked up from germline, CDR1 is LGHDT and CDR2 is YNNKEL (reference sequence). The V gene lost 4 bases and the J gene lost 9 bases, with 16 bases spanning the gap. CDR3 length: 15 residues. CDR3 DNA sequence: TGTGCCAGCAGCCGAAGCACGCCAGCTAGTTCACCCCTCCACTTT. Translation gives CASSRSTPASSPLHF.

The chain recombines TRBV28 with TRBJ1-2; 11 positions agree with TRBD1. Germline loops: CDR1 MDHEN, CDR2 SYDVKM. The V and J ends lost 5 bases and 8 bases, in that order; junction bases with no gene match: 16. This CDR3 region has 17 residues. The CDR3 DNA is TGTGCCAGCAGTCCTTCCGGGTCGGGACAGGGGGTGAGGGGCTACACCTTC. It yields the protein CASSPSGSGQGVRGYTF.

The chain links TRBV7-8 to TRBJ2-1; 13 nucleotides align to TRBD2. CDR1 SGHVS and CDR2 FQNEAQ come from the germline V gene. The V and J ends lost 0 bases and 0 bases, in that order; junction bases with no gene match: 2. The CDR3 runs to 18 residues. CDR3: CASSLARTSGSSYNEQFF. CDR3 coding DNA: TGTGCCAGCAGCTTAGCCAGGACTAGCGGGAGCTCCTACAATGAGCAGTTCTTC.

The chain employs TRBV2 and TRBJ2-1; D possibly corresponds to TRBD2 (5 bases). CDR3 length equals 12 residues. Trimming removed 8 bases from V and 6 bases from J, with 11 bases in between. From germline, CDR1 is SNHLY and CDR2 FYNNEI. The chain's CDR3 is CASGSFSNEQFF. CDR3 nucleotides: TGTGCCAGCGGGAGCTTCTCCAATGAGCAGTTCTTC.

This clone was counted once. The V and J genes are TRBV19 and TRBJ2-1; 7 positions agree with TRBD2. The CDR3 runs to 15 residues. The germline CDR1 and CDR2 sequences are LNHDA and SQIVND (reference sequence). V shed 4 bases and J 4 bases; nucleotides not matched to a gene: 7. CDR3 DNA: TGTGCCAGTAGTACGGGGACTAACTCATACAATGAGCAGTTCTTC. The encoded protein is CASSTGTNSYNEQFF. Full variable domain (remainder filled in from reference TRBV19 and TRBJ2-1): DGGITQSPKYLFRKEGQNVTLSCEQNLNHDAMYWYRQDPGQGLRLIYYSQIVNDFQKGDIAEGYSVSREKKESFPLTVTSAQKNPTAFYLCASSTGTNSYNEQFFGPGTRLTVL.

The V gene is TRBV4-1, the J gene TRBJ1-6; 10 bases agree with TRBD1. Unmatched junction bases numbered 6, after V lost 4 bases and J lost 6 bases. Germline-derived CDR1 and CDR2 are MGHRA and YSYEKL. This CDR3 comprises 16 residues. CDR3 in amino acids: CASSPYGTGANSPLHF. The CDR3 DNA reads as TGCGCCAGCAGCCCTTACGGGACAGGGGCTAATTCACCCCTCCACTTT.

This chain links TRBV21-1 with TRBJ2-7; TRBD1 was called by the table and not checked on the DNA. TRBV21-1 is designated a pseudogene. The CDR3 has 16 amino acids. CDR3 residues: CASSKNGGQHSYEQYV. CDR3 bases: TGTGCCAGCAGCAAAAATGGTGGACAGCATTCCTACGAGCAGTACGTC.

The CDR3 sequence: CASSNGTGNTEAFF. The DNA of the CDR3 is TGCGCCAGCAGCAACGGGACAGGCAACACTGAAGCTTTCTTT. This sequence joins TRBV5-1 and TRBJ1-1, with 8 bases matching TRBD1. Germline V CDR1 and CDR2: SGHRS, YFSETQ. CDR3 length equals 14 residues. V was pared by 4 bases and J by 2 bases, with 4 bases of the junction left unmatched.

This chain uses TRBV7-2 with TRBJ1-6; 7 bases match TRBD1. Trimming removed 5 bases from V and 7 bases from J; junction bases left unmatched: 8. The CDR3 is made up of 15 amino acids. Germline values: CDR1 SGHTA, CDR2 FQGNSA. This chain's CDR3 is CASSPRQGLNSPLHF. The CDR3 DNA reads TGTGCCAGCAGCCCCCGACAGGGACTGAATTCACCCCTCCACTTT.

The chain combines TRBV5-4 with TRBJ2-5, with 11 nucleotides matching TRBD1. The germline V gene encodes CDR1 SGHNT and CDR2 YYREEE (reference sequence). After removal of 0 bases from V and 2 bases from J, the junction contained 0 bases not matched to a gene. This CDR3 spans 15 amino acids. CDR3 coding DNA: TGTGCCAGCAGCTTGGGGGACAGGGGGCAAGAGACCCAGTACTTC. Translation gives CASSLGDRGQETQYF.

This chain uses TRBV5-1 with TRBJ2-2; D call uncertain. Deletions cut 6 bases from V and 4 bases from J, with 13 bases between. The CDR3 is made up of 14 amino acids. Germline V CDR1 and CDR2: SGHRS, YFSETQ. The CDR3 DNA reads TGCGCCAGCACCCTCGGAGTGGGCACCGGGGAGCTGTTTTTT. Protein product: CASTLGVGTGELFF.

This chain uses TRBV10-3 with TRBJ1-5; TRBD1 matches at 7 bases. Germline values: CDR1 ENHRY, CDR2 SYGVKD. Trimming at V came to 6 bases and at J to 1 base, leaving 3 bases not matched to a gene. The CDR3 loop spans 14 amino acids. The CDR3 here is CAIRETGSNQPQHF. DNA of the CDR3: TGTGCCATCAGAGAGACAGGGAGCAATCAGCCCCAGCATTTT.

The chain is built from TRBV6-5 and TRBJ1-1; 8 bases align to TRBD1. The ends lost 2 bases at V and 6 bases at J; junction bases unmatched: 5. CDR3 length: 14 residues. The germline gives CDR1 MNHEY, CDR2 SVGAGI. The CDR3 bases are TGTGCCAGCAGTTACATCACAGGGGGGTCTGAAGCTTTCTTT. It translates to CASSYITGGSEAFF.

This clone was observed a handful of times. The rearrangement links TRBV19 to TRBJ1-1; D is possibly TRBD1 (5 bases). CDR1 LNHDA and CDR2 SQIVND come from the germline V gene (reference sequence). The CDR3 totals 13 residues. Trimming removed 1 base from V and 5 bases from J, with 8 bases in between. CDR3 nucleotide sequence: TGTGCCAGTAGTATAGGGACAATAACTGAAGCTTTCTTT. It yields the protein CASSIGTITEAFF.

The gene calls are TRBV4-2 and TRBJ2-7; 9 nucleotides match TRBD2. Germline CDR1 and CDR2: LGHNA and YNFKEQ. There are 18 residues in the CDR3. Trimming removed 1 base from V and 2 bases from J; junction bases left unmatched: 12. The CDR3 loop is CASSQVALVAGETYEQYV. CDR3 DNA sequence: TGTGCCAGCAGCCAAGTAGCGTTAGTAGCGGGAGAAACCTACGAGCAGTACGTC.

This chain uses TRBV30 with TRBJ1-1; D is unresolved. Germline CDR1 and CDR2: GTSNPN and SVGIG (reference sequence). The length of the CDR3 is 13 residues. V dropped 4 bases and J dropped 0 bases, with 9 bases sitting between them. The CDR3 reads CAWIPQVNTEAFF. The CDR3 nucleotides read TGTGCCTGGATACCACAAGTGAACACTGAAGCTTTCTTT. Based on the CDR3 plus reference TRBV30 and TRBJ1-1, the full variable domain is SQTIHQWPATLVQPVGSPLSLECTVEGTSNPNLYWYRQAAGRGLQLLFYSVGIGQISSEVPQNLSASRPQDRQFILSSKKLLLSDSGFYLCAWIPQVNTEAFFGQGTRLTVV.

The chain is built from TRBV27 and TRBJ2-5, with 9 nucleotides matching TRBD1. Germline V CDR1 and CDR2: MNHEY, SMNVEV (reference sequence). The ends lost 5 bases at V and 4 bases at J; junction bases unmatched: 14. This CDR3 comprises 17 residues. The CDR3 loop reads CASSLLGTGSVLETQYF. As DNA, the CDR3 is TGTGCCAGCAGTCTACTAGGGACAGGGTCGGTTTTAGAGACCCAGTACTTC.

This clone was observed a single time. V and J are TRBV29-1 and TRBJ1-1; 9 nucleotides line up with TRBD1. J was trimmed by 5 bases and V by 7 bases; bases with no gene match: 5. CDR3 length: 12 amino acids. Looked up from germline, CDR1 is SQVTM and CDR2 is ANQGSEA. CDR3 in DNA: TGCAGCGACGGACAGGGGAAAACTGAAGCTTTCTTT. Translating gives CSDGQGKTEAFF. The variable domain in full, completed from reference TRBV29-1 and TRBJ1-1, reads SAVISQKPSRDICQRGTSLTIQCQVDSQVTMMFWYRQQPGQSLTLIATANQGSEATYESGFVIDKFPISRPNLTFSTLTVSNMSPEDSSIYLCSDGQGKTEAFFGQGTRLTVV.

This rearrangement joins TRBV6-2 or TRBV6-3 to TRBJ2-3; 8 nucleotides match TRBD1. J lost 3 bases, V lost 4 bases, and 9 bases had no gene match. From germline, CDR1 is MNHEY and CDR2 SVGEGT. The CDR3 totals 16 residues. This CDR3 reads CASSSVTRGRTDTQYF. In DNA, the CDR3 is TGTGCCAGCAGTTCCGTGACCAGGGGGCGGACAGATACGCAGTATTTT.

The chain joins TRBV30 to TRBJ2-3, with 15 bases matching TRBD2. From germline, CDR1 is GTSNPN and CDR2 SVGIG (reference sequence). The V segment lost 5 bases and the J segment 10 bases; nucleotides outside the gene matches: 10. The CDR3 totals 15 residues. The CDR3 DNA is TGTGCCTGGGGGTTCCGGACTAGCGGGAGGGCCTCGCAGTATTTT. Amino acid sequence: CAWGFRTSGRASQYF. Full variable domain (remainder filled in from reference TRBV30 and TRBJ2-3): SQTIHQWPATLVQPVGSPLSLECTVEGTSNPNLYWYRQAAGRGLQLLFYSVGIGQISSEVPQNLSASRPQDRQFILSSKKLLLSDSGFYLCAWGFRTSGRASQYFGPGTRLTVL.

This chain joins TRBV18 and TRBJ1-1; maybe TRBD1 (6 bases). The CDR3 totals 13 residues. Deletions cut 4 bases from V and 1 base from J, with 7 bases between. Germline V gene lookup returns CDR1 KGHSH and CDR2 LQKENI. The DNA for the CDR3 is TGTGCCAGCTCACAGACAGGGAACACTGAAGCTTTCTTT. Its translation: CASSQTGNTEAFF.

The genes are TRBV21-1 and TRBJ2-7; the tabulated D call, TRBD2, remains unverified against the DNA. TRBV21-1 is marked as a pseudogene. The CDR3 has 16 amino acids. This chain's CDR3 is CASSKGGGHFGYEQYV. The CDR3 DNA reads TGTGCCAGCAGCAAAGGAGGAGGGCACTTTGGTTACGAGCAGTACGTC.